These 4 T cell receptor beta chains originate from one sample sequenced in a study of blood T cell repertoires in COVID-19. The repertoire was sequenced with immunoSEQ multiplex PCR; TCRdb's copy has only in-frame clones and lacks some. This table holds 100,000 to 150,000 clones, about 93% found once. Sequenced sample: peripheral blood. Receptors were obtained from a man aged 45 to 65 with COVID-19, enrolled during active disease.

This rearrangement joins TRBV19 to TRBJ2-3; 10 nucleotides align to TRBD2. V lost 8 bases to trimming and J lost 1 base; unmatched junction nucleotides: 3. Germline V lookup: CDR1 LNHDA, CDR2 SQIVND (reference sequence). The CDR3 contains 14 residues. CDR3 nucleotide sequence: TGTGCCAGTTCTAGCGGGAGTGGCACAGATACGCAGTATTTT. As protein: CASSSGSGTDTQYF.

The chain joins TRBV7-9 to TRBJ1-2, with D possibly matching TRBD1 (5 bases). V was cut by 3 bases and J by 0 bases, with 11 bases left in between. Germline V gene lookup returns CDR1 SEHNR and CDR2 FQNEAQ (reference sequence). There are 15 residues in the CDR3. Here the CDR3 reads CASSFEGRANYGYTF. In DNA form, the CDR3 reads TGTGCCAGCAGCTTCGAGGGGAGGGCTAACTATGGCTACACCTTC.

The gene calls are TRBV18 and TRBJ1-2, with 7 bases matching TRBD1. The CDR3 totals 15 residues. V was pared by 6 bases and J by 1 base, with 8 bases of the junction left unmatched. Germline values: CDR1 KGHSH, CDR2 LQKENI. The CDR3 region is CASSPKGQLNYGYTF. The DNA for the CDR3 is TGTGCCAGCTCCCCTAAGGGACAGCTTAACTATGGCTACACCTTC.

The chain couples TRBV4-2 to TRBJ2-1; 13 nucleotides match TRBD2. Germline trimming cut 4 bases from V and 7 bases from J; bases unmatched to any gene: 7. The CDR3 spans 16 residues. Germline-derived CDR1 and CDR2 are LGHNA and YNFKEQ. CDR3 bases: TGTGCCAGCAGCCCCACGCCGGGACTAGCGGGAAATGAGCAGTTCTTC. Amino acids: CASSPTPGLAGNEQFF.